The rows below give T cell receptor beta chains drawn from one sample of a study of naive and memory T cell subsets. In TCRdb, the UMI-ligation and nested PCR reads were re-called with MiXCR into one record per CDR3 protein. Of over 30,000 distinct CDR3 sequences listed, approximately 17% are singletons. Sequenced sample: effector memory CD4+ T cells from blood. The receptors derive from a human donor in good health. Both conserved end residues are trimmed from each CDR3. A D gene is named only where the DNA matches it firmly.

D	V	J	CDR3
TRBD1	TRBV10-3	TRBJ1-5	AISATGTGIQPQH
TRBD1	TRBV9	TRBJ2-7	ASSVGPRGTGSYEQY
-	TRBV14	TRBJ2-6	ASSQDAAGYYAGANVLT
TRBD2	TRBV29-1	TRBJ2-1	SGLASYNEQF
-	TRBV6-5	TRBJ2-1	ATGRAGVEQF
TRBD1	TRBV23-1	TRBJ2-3	ASSQVARGSGTDTQY
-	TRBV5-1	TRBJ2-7	ASSQLIGQIYEQY
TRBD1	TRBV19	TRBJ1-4	ASRSGTGGTGEKLF
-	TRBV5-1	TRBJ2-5	ASSPGGVGTQY
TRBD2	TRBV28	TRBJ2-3	ASSSFSPGLGGTDTQY
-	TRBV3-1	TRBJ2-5	ASSPTRTPETQY
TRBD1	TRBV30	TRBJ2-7	AWRGDRARLPYEQY
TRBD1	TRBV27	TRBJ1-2	ASSQGTGFLVSRGYT
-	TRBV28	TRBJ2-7	ASRPTGGIGTYEQY
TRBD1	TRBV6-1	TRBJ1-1	ASSATGGTEAF
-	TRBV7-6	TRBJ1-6	ASSLGPQGASPLH
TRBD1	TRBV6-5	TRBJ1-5	ASSLSQGYQPQH
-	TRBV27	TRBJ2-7	ASSLAPGVSYEQY
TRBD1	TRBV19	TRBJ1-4	ASSGQENNEKLF
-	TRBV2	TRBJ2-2	ASRKLANTGELF
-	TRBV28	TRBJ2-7	ASSARGKQY
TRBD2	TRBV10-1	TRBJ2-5	ASIPGLADQETQY
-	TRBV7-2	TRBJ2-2	ASSPWGSNTGELF
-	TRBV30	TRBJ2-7	AWSFWASVSYEQY
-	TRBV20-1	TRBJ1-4	SAGGKGPELF
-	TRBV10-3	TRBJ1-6	AISPGAYNSPLH
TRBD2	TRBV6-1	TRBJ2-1	ASSVNLLAQYNEQF
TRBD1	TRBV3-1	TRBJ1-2	ASSPLNDRGVAT
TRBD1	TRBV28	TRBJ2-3	ASSKDRGLTDTQY
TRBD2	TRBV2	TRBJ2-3	ASRKGTRADTQY
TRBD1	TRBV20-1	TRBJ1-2	SAKATGGYGGYT
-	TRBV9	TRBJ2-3	ASSPRPVTDTQY
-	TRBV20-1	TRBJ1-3	SATRGNTIY
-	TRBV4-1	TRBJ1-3	ASSQDRHSSGNTIY
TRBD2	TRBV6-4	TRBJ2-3	ASSEISGNTDTQY
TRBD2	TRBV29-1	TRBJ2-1	SVAAGGRNEQF
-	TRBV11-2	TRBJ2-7	ASSQRIRGPSEQY
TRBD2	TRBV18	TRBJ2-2	ASSPLAGGETGELF
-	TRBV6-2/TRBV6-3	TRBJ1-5	ASSSHGGGIRQPQH
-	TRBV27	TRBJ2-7	ASSPLNSGTYEQY
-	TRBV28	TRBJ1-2	ASTGYATGYT
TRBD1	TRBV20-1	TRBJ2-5	SARYRGRQETQY
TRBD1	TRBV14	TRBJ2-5	ASSQERTGGRETQY
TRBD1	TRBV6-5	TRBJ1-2	ASSSFPGQGAYGYT
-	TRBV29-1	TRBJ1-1	STGTPEAF
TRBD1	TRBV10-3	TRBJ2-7	AISRSTGGFGEQY
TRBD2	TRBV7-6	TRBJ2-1	ASSFRGAGDDEQF
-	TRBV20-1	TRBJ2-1	SASHPQANNEQF
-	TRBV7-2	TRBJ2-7	ASSRAIGSYEQY
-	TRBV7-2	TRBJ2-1	ASRNGGSSYNEQF
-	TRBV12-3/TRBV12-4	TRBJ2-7	ASSFVRASSYEQY
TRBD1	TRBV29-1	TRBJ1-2	SVWQGANYGYT
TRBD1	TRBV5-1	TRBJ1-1	ASRPQTGSVEAF
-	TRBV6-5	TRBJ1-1	ASSYTQAPKAF
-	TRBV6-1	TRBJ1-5	ASVLSSNQPQH